This entry lists 5 T cell receptor beta chains sequenced from one sample in a study of T cell changes during pregnancy in multiple sclerosis. Assay used: immunoSEQ multiplex PCR; TCRdb lists only in-frame clones, some missing. The sample shows 40,000 to 50,000 clones, roughly 93% of them seen only once. The input for sequencing was CD8+ T cells from peripheral blood mononuclear cells, taken after pregnancy. All receptors come from a female donor with multiple sclerosis, enrolled in a pregnancy study.

This chain links TRBV11-2 with TRBJ2-7; D possibly corresponds to TRBD2 (5 bases). The germline CDR1 and CDR2 sequences are SGHAT and FQNNGV. Trimming shortened V by 4 bases and J by 5 bases, and 15 bases separated the two germline ends. This CDR3 region has 14 residues. The CDR3 nucleotides are TGTGCCAGCAGCTCTGCTCACGGGGTACACGAGCAGTACTTC. Translating gives CASSSAHGVHEQYF.

The V call is TRBV4-1, the J call TRBJ2-2, with 7 nucleotides matching TRBD2. The germline V gene encodes CDR1 MGHRA and CDR2 YSYEKL. The CDR3 has 14 amino acids. J was trimmed by 4 bases and V by 8 bases; bases with no gene match: 7. The CDR3 loop is CASGLDPGTGELFF. The CDR3 nucleotides are TGCGCCAGCGGACTAGATCCGGGCACCGGGGAGCTGTTTTTT.

The V gene is TRBV6-1, the J gene TRBJ2-7, with TRBD2 identical over 8 bases. The CDR3 is 15 residues long. Trimming removed 2 bases from V and 0 bases from J; junction bases left unmatched: 3. Germline values: CDR1 MNHNS, CDR2 SASEGT. CDR3 bases: TGTGCCAGCAGTGAAACTAGCGGTTACTCCTACGAGCAGTACTTC. It is translated as CASSETSGYSYEQYF.

V gene TRBV15 combines with J gene TRBJ2-7; D perhaps matches TRBD2 (5 bases). Germline loops: CDR1 LNHNV, CDR2 YYDKDF (reference sequence). V was trimmed by 2 bases and J by 7 bases, leaving 18 bases between them. The CDR3 sequence is 15 residues long. CDR3 DNA: TGTGCCACCAGCAGAAGAGGCGGGCCTACCCAGGAGCAGTACTTC. Its protein is CATSRRGGPTQEQYF. Combining the CDR3 with reference TRBV15 and TRBJ2-7 gives the whole variable domain DAMVIQNPRYQVTQFGKPVTLSCSQTLNHNVMYWYQQKSSQAPKLLFHYYDKDFNNEADTPDNFQSRRPNTSFCFLDIRSPGLGDTAMYLCATSRRGGPTQEQYFGPGTRLTVT.

This chain links TRBV5-1 with TRBJ1-2, with D possibly matching TRBD1 (6 bases). Trimming shortened V by 3 bases and J by 4 bases, and 19 bases separated the two germline ends. This CDR3 comprises 16 residues. Per germline, CDR1 SGHRS and CDR2 YFSETQ. The CDR3 bases are TGCGCCAGCAGCTGGGACCCAGGGATGGGGGCCTATGGCTACACCTTC. As protein: CASSWDPGMGAYGYTF.